This TCR beta chain is drawn from a study of spatial heterogeneity in lung cancer. This clonotype was recorded many times. This CDR3 is 11 amino acids long. V was shortened by 0 bases and J by 8 bases, with 2 bases between the two germline ends. Looked up from germline, CDR1 is SEHNR and CDR2 is FQNEAQ (reference sequence). Described time point: sample taken at primary tumor resection. TCRs were sequenced from unsorted whole RNA of tumor, nontumor lung or PBMC. One entry per CDR3 protein, called by TCRdb with MiXCR from the 5' RACE reads. This table holds 9,500 to 14,000 distinct CDR3 sequences, roughly 4.2% found once.

The TCR was taken from a male donor with early-stage non-small cell lung cancer. The chain carries TRBV7-9 and TRBJ2-1; no clear D. Sequencing used normal lung tissue next to the tumor, obtained at surgery. CDR3 residues: CASSLAHEQFF. The CDR3 nucleotides read TGTGCCAGCAGCTTAGCCCATGAGCAGTTCTTC.